The 10 T cell receptor beta chains in this list originate from one sample, sequenced in a study of blood T cell repertoires in COVID-19. TCRdb's copy holds only in-frame clones and misses some; the assay was immunoSEQ multiplex PCR. The sample has a few hundred thousand clones, approximately 88% seen once. The sequencing sample was made of peripheral blood. The receptors derive from a middle-aged man with acute or convalescent COVID-19.

This clone was counted once. The V gene is TRBV19, the J gene TRBJ1-2, with 9 positions matching TRBD1. Germline V lookup: CDR1 LNHDA, CDR2 SQIVND (reference sequence). V dropped 6 bases and J dropped 6; count of bases not matched to a gene: 5. The length of the CDR3 is 13 residues. The CDR3 sequence is CASRRDRVNGYTF. The DNA for the CDR3 is TGTGCCAGTAGGCGGGACAGGGTGAATGGCTACACCTTC.

CDR3: CASSPRQGGTDTQYF. CDR3 bases: TGTGCCAGCTCACCAAGACAGGGGGGCACAGATACGCAGTATTTT. The gene calls are TRBV18 and TRBJ2-3; 9 nucleotides match TRBD1. From germline, CDR1 is KGHSH and CDR2 LQKENI. V gave up 2 bases and J gave up 1 base; unmatched junction bases: 1. The length of the CDR3 is 15 residues.

V usage is TRBV5-6 and J usage is TRBJ1-1; D is perhaps TRBD1 (6 bases). Germline lookup yields CDR1 SGHDT and CDR2 YYEEEE. The CDR3 is 14 residues long. Deletions cut 4 bases from V and 6 bases from J, with 16 bases between. The DNA of the CDR3 is TGTGCCAGCAGCCCCCGGGGGGCAAATGCTGAAGCTTTCTTT. Protein: CASSPRGANAEAFF.

V is TRBV13 and J is TRBJ1-6, with 10 bases that match TRBD1. The V gene's germline CDR1 is PRHDT and CDR2 FYEKMQ (reference sequence). The CDR3 extends over 14 amino acids. The V segment lost 5 bases and the J segment 11 bases; nucleotides outside the gene matches: 6. The CDR3 loop is CASSPGQGTPPLHF. The CDR3 DNA sequence: TGTGCCAGCAGCCCGGGACAGGGGACTCCACCCCTCCACTTT.

This chain connects TRBV29-1 to TRBJ1-2, with D unclear. V lost 1 base and J 4 bases, leaving 13 bases between the germline ends. Germline CDR1 reads SQVTM; CDR2 reads ANQGSEA. The CDR3 totals 14 residues. In DNA, the CDR3 is TGCAGCGTTGAAGTTCCACGGGGAGCCTATGGCTACACCTTC. The encoded protein is CSVEVPRGAYGYTF. Full variable domain (remainder filled in from reference TRBV29-1 and TRBJ1-2): SAVISQKPSRDICQRGTSLTIQCQVDSQVTMMFWYRQQPGQSLTLIATANQGSEATYESGFVIDKFPISRPNLTFSTLTVSNMSPEDSSIYLCSVEVPRGAYGYTFGSGTRLTVV.

The rearrangement joins TRBV2 to TRBJ2-7, with D perhaps TRBD1 (5 bases). CDR1 is SNHLY and CDR2 is FYNNEI in the germline V gene. Trimming removed 6 bases at V and 6 bases at J, with 12 bases between. This CDR3 has 12 residues. The CDR3 here is CASSITGPEQYF. CDR3 nucleotide sequence: TGTGCCAGCAGCATAACAGGACCCGAGCAGTACTTC.

The chain recombines TRBV30 with TRBJ1-6, with D perhaps matching TRBD1 (6 bases). Per germline, CDR1 GTSNPN and CDR2 SVGIG (reference sequence). CDR3 length equals 13 residues. Trimming stripped 1 base from V and 12 bases from J, with 13 bases between. For the CDR3, the DNA is TGTGCCTGGAGTGAAAACAGGGAACGACCCCTCCACTTT. Translating it yields CAWSENRERPLHF.

CDR3 sequence (DNA): TGCGCCAGCGTCCGGGACAGGGGGGACCGGGCATGTACTGAAGCTTTCTTT. It is translated as CASVRDRGDRACTEAFF. This rearrangement joins TRBV23-1 to TRBJ1-1; 11 bases map to TRBD1. TRBV23-1 is identified as an open reading frame with a role that is uncertain. V lost 8 bases, J lost 5 bases, and 16 bases stayed unmatched. The CDR3 has 17 residues.

The chain is built from TRBV6-6 and TRBJ1-6; no definite D call. CDR3 length: 13 amino acids. CDR1 is MNHNY and CDR2 is SVGAGI in the germline V gene (reference sequence). V was cut by 7 bases and J by 7 bases, with 11 bases left in between. This CDR3 reads CASKNPGNSPLHF. The CDR3 DNA reads as TGTGCCAGCAAAAACCCGGGGAATTCACCCCTCCACTTT.

The J gene is TRBJ2-2, the V gene TRBV27; a possible D gene is TRBD1 (6 bases). Germline V gene sequence: CDR1 MNHEY, CDR2 SMNVEV (reference sequence). Trimming shortened V by 6 bases and J by 3 bases, and 23 bases separated the two germline ends. This CDR3 has 18 amino acids. CDR3: CASSSNRVIMGDTGELFF. In nucleotides, the CDR3 is TGTGCCAGCAGCTCCAACAGGGTGATAATGGGGGACACCGGGGAGCTGTTTTTT.